The sequence of this TCR beta chain was determined in a study of OX40 agonist ivuxolimab in advanced cancers. Libraries were prepared by immunoSEQ multiplex PCR; TCRdb keeps only in-frame clonotypes and omits some of them. The table has 70,000 to 95,000 clones, approximately 94% seen once. CDR1 MNHEY and CDR2 SVGAGI come from the germline V gene. The CDR3 spans 12 residues. V was pared by 7 bases and J by 8 bases, with 14 bases between. The sample was CD4+ or CD8+ T cells sorted from blood, taken in a trial of the OX40 agonist ivuxolimab. The chain has TRBV6-5 and TRBJ1-2; tentatively, D is TRBD1 (5 bases). This receptor was identified in an adult with an advanced solid tumor such as melanoma, head and neck, liver or kidney cancer. CDR3: CASTPGGDGYTF. CDR3 DNA sequence: TGTGCCAGCACTCCCGGGGGGGACGGCTACACCTTC.